Presented here are 29 T cell receptor beta chains from one specimen sequenced in a study of cytomegalovirus exposure and HLA in healthy donors. Here immunoSEQ multiplex PCR was the method, and the copy in TCRdb shows in-frame clones only, minus some. The sample records fewer than 150,000 clones, 88% being singletons. Input material: PBMCs. The receptors were sampled from a woman aged 18-35 years in good health and CMV-seropositive.

The V and J genes are TRBV6-5 and TRBJ2-5; 7 nucleotides line up with TRBD2. Germline trimming cut 9 bases from V and 5 bases from J; bases unmatched to any gene: 3. The germline CDR1 and CDR2 sequences are MNHEY and SVGAGI. This CDR3 region has 11 residues. The CDR3 DNA reads TGTGCCAGTATGGGGGGGGAGACCCAGTACTTC. Its translation is CASMGGETQYF.

This rearrangement joins TRBV19 to TRBJ1-1; the D gene is possibly TRBD1 (5 bases). The CDR3 totals 11 residues. With 7 bases removed from V and 5 bases from J, the gap between germline ends came to 8 bases. Germline CDR1 LNHDA, CDR2 SQIVND (reference sequence). The CDR3 reads CASTEGTEAFF. CDR3 sequence (DNA): TGTGCCAGTACGGAGGGGACTGAAGCTTTCTTT. The variable domain in full, with the rest retrieved from reference TRBV19 and TRBJ1-1, is DGGITQSPKYLFRKEGQNVTLSCEQNLNHDAMYWYRQDPGQGLRLIYYSQIVNDFQKGDIAEGYSVSREKKESFPLTVTSAQKNPTAFYLCASTEGTEAFFGQGTRLTVV.

This clone showed up just once. The chain carries TRBV25-1 and TRBJ1-3; D unresolved. The V gene's germline CDR1 is MGHDK and CDR2 SYGVNS. CDR3 size: 12 residues. Trimming shortened V by 9 bases and J by 5 bases, and 11 bases separated the two germline ends. The CDR3 DNA reads TGTGCCAGACGAGGTGTGAGAAACACCATATATTTT. This gives the protein CARRGVRNTIYF.

The chain uses TRBV5-8 and TRBJ2-2, with TRBD1 matching over 9 bases. CDR1 and CDR2 from the germline V gene are SGHTS and YDEGEE. This CDR3 is built from 16 residues. V lost 5 bases and J lost 4; bases outside the gene matches: 9. In nucleotides, the CDR3 is TGTGCCAGCAGGTACCACAGGGGGCAGGGCACCGGGGAGCTGTTTTTT. Translated, it gives CASRYHRGQGTGELFF.

This sequence joins TRBV25-1 and TRBJ2-1, with 9 bases aligning to TRBD2. The CDR3 has 15 amino acids. Germline assignment: CDR1 MGHDK and CDR2 SYGVNS. J gave up 4 bases and V 2 bases, and 3 bases lay outside the gene matches. In nucleotides, the CDR3 is TGTGCCAGCAGTGAACTAGCGGGACATTACAATGAGCAGTTCTTC. It translates to CASSELAGHYNEQFF.

The chain couples TRBV11-2 to TRBJ1-5, with D maybe TRBD1 (5 bases). The CDR3 runs to 15 residues. The germline V gene has CDR1 SGHAT and CDR2 FQNNGV. Trimming took 1 base from V and 3 from J, leaving 10 bases between them. CDR3 nucleotides: TGTGCCAGCAGCTTAGGCGGACATATCAATCAGCCCCAGCATTTT. Protein sequence: CASSLGGHINQPQHF.

A few counts support this clone. This sequence joins TRBV19 and TRBJ2-2, with D maybe TRBD2 (5 bases). Trimming took off 7 bases at V and 6 bases at J, with 21 bases between the two ends. CDR1 and CDR2 (germline): LNHDA, SQIVND (reference sequence). The CDR3 has 16 residues. Here the CDR3 DNA reads TGTGCCAGTACCCCGGGAAGGGCAGTTATTCCCGGGGAGCTGTTTTTT. Translation: CASTPGRAVIPGELFF. The full variable domain, completed using reference TRBV19 and TRBJ2-2, is DGGITQSPKYLFRKEGQNVTLSCEQNLNHDAMYWYRQDPGQGLRLIYYSQIVNDFQKGDIAEGYSVSREKKESFPLTVTSAQKNPTAFYLCASTPGRAVIPGELFFGEGSRLTVL.

The chain couples TRBV6-4 to TRBJ1-2; 9 bases align to TRBD1. Looked up from germline, CDR1 is MRHNA and CDR2 is SNTAGT. Germline trimming cut 2 bases from V and 6 bases from J; bases unmatched to any gene: 4. There are 14 residues in the CDR3. The chain's CDR3 is CASSDGGTGHGYTF. The CDR3, as DNA: TGTGCCAGCAGTGACGGGGGGACAGGGCATGGCTACACCTTC.

V gene TRBV10-2 combines with J gene TRBJ1-1; tentative D call: TRBD1 (5 bases). The CDR3 consists of 12 residues. With 10 bases removed from V and 4 bases from J, the gap between germline ends came to 13 bases. Germline V lookup: CDR1 WSHSY, CDR2 SAAADI. As DNA, the CDR3 is TGCGCCACCTCTGGGGGGGGCACTGAAGCTTTCTTT. Translating it yields CATSGGGTEAFF.

This clone has a handful of counts. The rearrangement links TRBV7-2 to TRBJ1-2, with D possibly matching TRBD1 (5 bases). Trimming took 2 bases from V and 2 from J, leaving 9 bases between them. This CDR3 has 14 residues. Germline loops: CDR1 SGHTA, CDR2 FQGNSA. CDR3 nucleotide sequence: TGTGCCAGCAGCTTAAATCGGGGGAACTATGGCTACACCTTC. Protein: CASSLNRGNYGYTF.

This rearrangement joins TRBV6-5 to TRBJ1-2, with TRBD1 identical over 9 bases. This CDR3 comprises 12 residues. Germline-derived CDR1 and CDR2 are MNHEY and SVGAGI. With 7 bases clipped from V and 8 bases from J, the junction kept 5 bases outside the gene matches. DNA of the CDR3: TGTGCCAGCACCGGGACAGGGAAGGGCTACACCTTC. Translated, it gives CASTGTGKGYTF.

As DNA, the CDR3 is TGTGCCAGCAGCCGCCTCGGGGGCTCCTACAATGAGCAGTTCTTC. Translating it yields CASSRLGGSYNEQFF. The chain couples TRBV14 to TRBJ2-1; D perhaps matches TRBD2 (6 bases). The germline V gene has CDR1 SGHDN and CDR2 FVKESK. CDR3 length: 15 amino acids. V lost 4 bases, J lost 0 bases, and 10 bases lay in between.

V and J are TRBV5-5 and TRBJ1-1; 9 bases match TRBD1. Losses at the gene ends were 5 bases for V and 4 bases for J; bases not matched to a gene: 6. This CDR3 has 14 amino acids. CDR1 and CDR2 from the germline V gene are SGHKS and YYEKEE (reference sequence). The CDR3 here is CASSSGTGFTEAFF. The CDR3 coding sequence is TGTGCCAGCAGTTCCGGGACAGGGTTCACTGAAGCTTTCTTT.

The chain employs TRBV10-3 and TRBJ1-6; 7 bases fit TRBD1. The CDR3 sequence is 14 residues long. The germline CDR1 and CDR2 sequences are ENHRY and SYGVKD. V was clipped by 8 bases and J by 9 bases; unmatched bases: 10. The CDR3 coding sequence is TGTGCCATCGGCAAGAGGTCAGGGGGTTCACCCCTCCACTTT. It translates to CAIGKRSGGSPLHF.

The V gene is TRBV6-5, the J gene TRBJ2-2, with TRBD1 identical over 8 bases. The V gene's germline CDR1 is MNHEY and CDR2 SVGAGI. CDR3 length: 14 amino acids. V lost 7 bases, J lost 4 bases, and 5 bases stayed unmatched. The CDR3 coding sequence is TGTGCCAGCACCTGGCAGGGGGCCACCGGGGAGCTGTTTTTT. Translated, it gives CASTWQGATGELFF.

For the CDR3, the DNA is TGTGCCAGTAGTATCCTTTTCGGGTCGGGAGGAAACATTCAGTACTTC. It is translated as CASSILFGSGGNIQYF. V gene TRBV19 combines with J gene TRBJ2-4, with 7 bases lining up with TRBD2. The trim removed 3 bases at V and 6 bases at J, leaving 11 bases unmatched. The CDR3 runs 16 residues. Germline V gene data show CDR1 as LNHDA and CDR2 as SQIVND (reference sequence).

This rearrangement joins TRBV4-1 to TRBJ1-5; 7 bases are a match to TRBD1. There are 14 residues in the CDR3. V lost 2 bases to trimming and J lost 7 bases; unmatched junction nucleotides: 5. Germline values: CDR1 MGHRA, CDR2 YSYEKL. CDR3 protein: CASSQLRGGQPQHF. CDR3 bases: TGCGCCAGCAGCCAACTGAGAGGGGGCCAGCCCCAGCATTTT.

The chain links TRBV7-2 to TRBJ2-7, with D perhaps matching TRBD2 (7 bases). Trimming removed 1 base from V and 4 bases from J, with 14 bases in between. Germline V CDR1 and CDR2: SGHTA, FQGNSA. The CDR3 sequence is 15 residues long. CDR3 nucleotide sequence: TGTGCCAGCAGCTTAGGGACAGTGGGGGGGTACGAGCAGTACTTC. Its protein is CASSLGTVGGYEQYF.

The chain has TRBV28 and TRBJ2-3; 10 bases fit TRBD1. This CDR3 spans 14 amino acids. CDR1 MDHEN and CDR2 SYDVKM come from the germline V gene. J lost 7 bases, V lost 6 bases, and 7 bases had no gene match. The CDR3 here is CASSQDRGSYTQYF. CDR3 nucleotides: TGTGCCAGCAGCCAGGACAGGGGGTCTTATACGCAGTATTTT.

In its sample, this clone was seen once. This rearrangement joins TRBV4-1 to TRBJ2-1; 7 positions match TRBD2. CDR3 length: 16 amino acids. V was clipped by 1 base and J by 0 bases; unmatched bases: 3. CDR1 is MGHRA, CDR2 YSYEKL, per germline. The DNA of the CDR3 is TGCGCCAGCAGCCAAGGCGGGGGTAGCTCCTACAATGAGCAGTTCTTC. It encodes CASSQGGGSSYNEQFF.

The gene calls are TRBV7-9 and TRBJ2-5; 11 nucleotides line up with TRBD2. The CDR3 is 15 amino acids. The germline V gene encodes CDR1 SEHNR and CDR2 FQNEAQ (reference sequence). J gave up 4 bases and V 8 bases, and 9 bases lay outside the gene matches. The CDR3, as DNA: TGTGCCAGCGCCCCGATAGCGGGGGGGCGAGAGACCCAGTACTTC. Translating gives CASAPIAGGRETQYF.

The chain couples TRBV15 to TRBJ2-3; possible D gene TRBD2, 6 bases. The CDR3 extends over 16 amino acids. V lost 5 bases and J lost 1, with 16 bases in between. Germline V CDR1 and CDR2: LNHNV, YYDKDF (reference sequence). The CDR3 region has the DNA TGTGCCACCAGCCACAGTCGGGGGTTCGGCACAGATACGCAGTATTTT. Protein sequence: CATSHSRGFGTDTQYF.

CDR3 sequence: CASSQALQGAFGYTF. The CDR3 DNA reads TGTGCCAGCAGCCAAGCTCTACAGGGGGCATTTGGCTACACCTTC. This sequence joins TRBV4-2 and TRBJ1-2; TRBD1 matches at 9 bases. The V and J ends lost 1 base and 7 bases, in that order; junction bases with no gene match: 7. Germline CDR1 reads LGHNA; CDR2 reads YNFKEQ. This CDR3 is 15 amino acids long.

This chain joins TRBV28 and TRBJ2-7; possible D gene TRBD2, 5 bases. The CDR3 runs 17 residues. Germline V CDR1 and CDR2: MDHEN, SYDVKM. Trimming shortened V by 4 bases and J by 3 bases, and 22 bases separated the two germline ends. DNA for the CDR3: TGTGCCAGCAGTTCTTCCGGGGTGGTGGACGGGTACTACGAGCAGTACTTC. It encodes CASSSSGVVDGYYEQYF.

The chain has TRBV7-3 and TRBJ1-1, with D maybe TRBD1 (5 bases). The V and J ends lost 5 bases and 2 bases respectively, with 18 bases between them. The germline V gene has CDR1 SGHTA and CDR2 FQGTGA. This CDR3 region has 16 residues. The CDR3 reads CASSPYLGGVNTEAFF. The CDR3 DNA reads as TGTGCCAGCAGCCCCTACCTGGGGGGAGTAAACACTGAAGCTTTCTTT. Looking up the rest from reference TRBV7-3 and TRBJ1-1 gives the full variable domain: GAGVSQTPSNKVTEKGKYVELRCDPISGHTALYWYRQSLGQGPEFLIYFQGTGAADDSGLPNDRFFAVRPEGSVSTLKIQRTERGDSAVYLCASSPYLGGVNTEAFFGQGTRLTVV.

The chain uses TRBV30 and TRBJ1-1; the D is unclear. CDR3 length: 13 residues. Germline V gene data show CDR1 as GTSNPN and CDR2 as SVGIG (reference sequence). The V and J ends lost 2 bases and 4 bases respectively, with 11 bases between them. This CDR3 is CAWSLVRATEAFF. CDR3 DNA sequence: TGTGCCTGGAGTTTGGTGAGGGCCACTGAAGCTTTCTTT.

The genes are TRBV2 and TRBJ2-1, with 11 bases identical to TRBD2. CDR1 and CDR2 (germline): SNHLY, FYNNEI. The CDR3 runs 15 residues. Germline trimming cut 5 bases from V and 9 bases from J; bases unmatched to any gene: 9. The CDR3 sequence: CASSPQTSGVGEQFF. The CDR3 nucleotides read TGTGCCAGCAGTCCTCAGACTAGCGGGGTTGGTGAGCAGTTCTTC.

The chain has TRBV9 and TRBJ2-2; 9 positions agree with TRBD2. The germline CDR1 and CDR2 sequences are SGDLS and YYNGEE. V lost 3 bases, J lost 4 bases, and 7 bases stayed unmatched. The CDR3 has 16 amino acids. Written as DNA, the CDR3 is TGTGCCAGCAGCGCTTTAGCGGGGGTGCTCACCGGGGAGCTGTTTTTT. This translates into CASSALAGVLTGELFF.

The chain combines TRBV9 with TRBJ2-1, with TRBD2 matching 7 bases. CDR1 and CDR2 (germline): SGDLS, YYNGEE. With V trimmed by 2 bases and J by 6 bases, 8 bases remained unmatched. This CDR3 has 15 amino acids. The CDR3 coding sequence is TGTGCCAGCAGCGTCGGGAGGTTTACGGGCAATGAGCAGTTCTTC. It specifies CASSVGRFTGNEQFF. Full variable domain (missing parts from reference TRBV9 and TRBJ2-1): DSGVTQTPKHLITATGQRVTLRCSPRSGDLSVYWYQQSLDQGLQFLIQYYNGEERAKGNILERFSAQQFPDLHSELNLSSLELGDSALYFCASSVGRFTGNEQFFGPGTRLTVL.